Listed here are 17 T cell receptor beta chains from one sample, sequenced in a study of T cell changes during pregnancy in multiple sclerosis. Some clones are missing from TCRdb's copy, which holds only in-frame ones; the method was immunoSEQ multiplex PCR. The table records around 35,000 clones, about nine tenths of them present only once. The sequencing here drew on CD8+ T cells from peripheral blood mononuclear cells, taken before pregnancy. The receptor source for this set is a female donor with multiple sclerosis, enrolled in a pregnancy study.

This sequence joins TRBV6-5 and TRBJ2-3, with 10 bases that match TRBD2. This CDR3 spans 14 amino acids. The V segment lost 7 bases and the J segment 2 bases; nucleotides outside the gene matches: 3. Germline values: CDR1 MNHEY, CDR2 SVGAGI. The CDR3, as DNA: TGTGCCAGCAAAGCGGGAGGGGTCACAGATACGCAGTATTTT. Translation gives CASKAGGVTDTQYF.

As DNA, the CDR3 is TGTGCCAGCAGAGCGGGGGGAGGCGCAGATACGCAGTATTTT. This encodes CASRAGGGADTQYF. The rearrangement links TRBV2 to TRBJ2-3; 9 bases map to TRBD2. Trimming took 6 bases from V and 4 from J; bases not matched to a gene: 5. The CDR3 loop spans 14 amino acids. Germline V gives CDR1 SNHLY, CDR2 FYNNEI. Together with reference TRBV2 and TRBJ2-3, the CDR3 gives the full variable domain: EPEVTQTPSHQVTQMGQEVILRCVPISNHLYFYWYRQILGQKVEFLVSFYNNEISEKSEIFDDQFSVERPDGSNFTLKIRSTKLEDSAMYFCASRAGGGADTQYFGPGTRLTVL.

This sequence joins TRBV6-5 and TRBJ2-7; tentative D call: TRBD1 (6 bases). This CDR3 is built from 15 residues. V dropped 0 bases and J dropped 4 bases, with 13 bases sitting between them. Per germline, CDR1 MNHEY and CDR2 SVGAGI. CDR3 DNA sequence: TGTGCCAGCAGTTACTCAGAGACAGGAATGTACGAGCAGTACTTC. Amino acid sequence: CASSYSETGMYEQYF.

In nucleotides, the CDR3 is TGCGGCCTCGCTAGCGGCACAGATACGCAGTATTTT. Encoded protein: CGLASGTDTQYF. The V call is TRBV29-1, the J call TRBJ2-3, with D possibly being TRBD2 (6 bases). The CDR3 has 12 residues. Germline CDR1 SQVTM, CDR2 ANQGSEA.

This clone was seen a few times. V and J are TRBV27 and TRBJ2-7; 7 nucleotides align to TRBD1. This CDR3 region has 13 residues. From germline, CDR1 is MNHEY and CDR2 SMNVEV (reference sequence). V was pared by 3 bases and J by 6 bases, with 5 bases of the junction left unmatched. CDR3 loop: CASSFTGAVEQYF. CDR3 nucleotide sequence: TGTGCCAGCAGTTTTACAGGGGCCGTCGAGCAGTACTTC.

The sample holds one count of this clone. V usage is TRBV10-3 and J usage is TRBJ2-3; 7 bases align to TRBD1. Per germline, CDR1 ENHRY and CDR2 SYGVKD. The CDR3 has 17 amino acids. J was trimmed by 0 bases and V by 6 bases; bases with no gene match: 12. This chain's CDR3 is CAISKSKGTASTDTQYF. The CDR3 DNA is TGTGCCATCAGCAAATCGAAAGGGACAGCTAGCACAGATACGCAGTATTTT.

The chain carries TRBV7-7 and TRBJ2-3; 8 bases are shared with TRBD1. The CDR3 sequence is 14 residues long. With V trimmed by 4 bases and J by 2 bases, 2 bases remained unmatched. From germline, CDR1 is SSHAT and CDR2 FNYEAQ (reference sequence). The CDR3 protein is CASSSGGYTDTQYF. CDR3 sequence (DNA): TGTGCCAGCAGCTCAGGGGGCTACACAGATACGCAGTATTTT.

V and J are TRBV7-2 and TRBJ2-1, with D possibly TRBD2 on 5 matching bases. Germline CDR1 reads SGHTA; CDR2 reads FQGNSA. CDR3 size: 19 residues. Trimming left V 4 bases short and J 2 bases short, with 24 bases between. CDR3 residues: CASSSTSLLRATTYNEQFF. Written as DNA, the CDR3 is TGTGCCAGCAGCTCCACTTCGTTGTTGCGGGCTACGACCTACAATGAGCAGTTCTTC.

This clone was counted once. The chain links TRBV4-1 to TRBJ2-7, with a weak D call TRBD2 (5 bases). In germline, CDR1 is MGHRA, CDR2 YSYEKL. This CDR3 has 13 residues. V shed 1 base and J shed 3 bases, with 7 bases lying between them. The CDR3: CASSQGGDYEQYF. The CDR3 DNA is TGCGCCAGCAGCCAAGGGGGAGACTACGAGCAGTACTTC.

The chain employs TRBV7-9 and TRBJ1-5; a possible D gene is TRBD1 (6 bases). Trimming took 5 bases from V and 1 from J, leaving 12 bases between them. The CDR3 contains 15 residues. The V gene's germline CDR1 is SEHNR and CDR2 FQNEAQ (reference sequence). The CDR3 is CASSPQGSSNQPQHF. As DNA, the CDR3 is TGTGCCAGCAGCCCTCAGGGGTCCAGCAATCAGCCCCAGCATTTT.

The chain uses TRBV4-3 and TRBJ1-1, with D unresolved. The V end was cut by 1 base, the J end by 4 bases, with 16 bases between. The CDR3 spans 16 residues. The V gene's germline CDR1 is LGHNA and CDR2 YSLEER. Here the CDR3 reads CASSQGTGRVGTEAFF. The CDR3 DNA reads as TGCGCCAGCAGCCAAGGGACGGGAAGGGTCGGCACTGAAGCTTTCTTT.

The chain links TRBV19 to TRBJ2-2, with D maybe TRBD1 (6 bases). CDR3 length: 13 residues. V was trimmed by 9 bases and J by 6 bases, leaving 14 bases between them. The germline gives CDR1 LNHDA, CDR2 SQIVND (reference sequence). CDR3 region: CASEAGVAGELFF. CDR3 DNA sequence: TGTGCCAGCGAAGCAGGGGTGGCCGGGGAGCTGTTTTTT.

V gene TRBV27 combines with J gene TRBJ1-1; D call uncertain. Germline V CDR1 and CDR2: MNHEY, SMNVEV (reference sequence). This CDR3 is built from 15 residues. Trimming took off 2 bases at V and 1 base at J, with 11 bases between the two ends. CDR3 residues: CASSLSALPNTEAFF. The CDR3 DNA reads TGTGCCAGCAGTTTAAGCGCGCTGCCGAACACTGAAGCTTTCTTT.

The chain couples TRBV27 to TRBJ2-1, with TRBD2 identical over 11 bases. The CDR3 sequence is 14 residues long. Germline CDR1 MNHEY, CDR2 SMNVEV (reference sequence). With 4 bases clipped from V and 6 bases from J, the junction kept 2 bases outside the gene matches. The CDR3 DNA reads TGTGCCAGCAGTTCCGGGACTAGCGGCAATGAGCAGTTCTTC. The encoded protein is CASSSGTSGNEQFF.

The chain combines TRBV9 with TRBJ2-3; possible D gene TRBD1, 7 bases. Trimming shortened V by 6 bases and J by 1 base, and 15 bases separated the two germline ends. Germline V lookup: CDR1 SGDLS, CDR2 YYNGEE. The CDR3 sequence is 15 residues long. The CDR3 spells CASNQGGLRTDTQYF. The CDR3 DNA follows: TGTGCCAGCAACCAGGGGGGACTGCGCACAGATACGCAGTATTTT.

This chain connects TRBV9 to TRBJ2-7; D might be TRBD2 (7 bases). The germline V gene encodes CDR1 SGDLS and CDR2 YYNGEE. The V end lost 0 bases, the J end lost 4 bases, and 17 bases lay between the germline ends. The CDR3 spans 16 residues. CDR3 bases: TGTGCCAGCAGCGTAGACCGGGGGGCCGGGGTATACGAGCAGTACTTC. It specifies CASSVDRGAGVYEQYF. Full variable domain (rest looked up from reference TRBV9 and TRBJ2-7): DSGVTQTPKHLITATGQRVTLRCSPRSGDLSVYWYQQSLDQGLQFLIQYYNGEERAKGNILERFSAQQFPDLHSELNLSSLELGDSALYFCASSVDRGAGVYEQYFGPGTRLTVT.

The chain has TRBV6-5 and TRBJ1-4, with a weak D call TRBD1 (6 bases). Germline-derived CDR1 and CDR2 are MNHEY and SVGAGI. The CDR3 totals 14 residues. The V end was cut by 4 bases, the J end by 5 bases, with 11 bases between. The CDR3 sequence: CASSWTVLNEKLFF. The CDR3 nucleotides read TGTGCCAGCAGTTGGACAGTTTTAAATGAAAAACTGTTTTTT.